Listed here are 5 T cell receptor beta chains from one sample, sequenced in a study of response to subunit inactivated influenza vaccine. TCRdb recomputed calls from the RT-PCR reads with MiXCR, one row per CDR3 protein. The repertoire consists of about 500,000 distinct CDR3 sequences, with about 15% occurring once and the leading ten covering roughly 3%. The sequencing here drew on CD4+ T cells sorted from PBMCs, taken roughly 24 months after vaccination. The receptors come from a man in his fifties or sixties who received an inactivated influenza vaccine.

This clonotype was seen only a few times. The CDR3 spells CASNSISDQPQHF. The CDR3 DNA sequence: TGTGCCAGCAATAGCATTTCCGATCAGCCCCAGCATTTT. The rearrangement links TRBV2 to TRBJ1-5, with D unclear. The CDR3 is 13 amino acids. Looked up from germline, CDR1 is SNHLY and CDR2 is FYNNEI. Trimming left V 7 bases short and J 5 bases short, with 12 bases between.

This clonotype occurred a few times. The chain joins TRBV5-1 to TRBJ2-1; D possibly corresponds to TRBD1 (6 bases). Trimming left V 0 bases short and J 9 bases short, with 13 bases between. In germline, CDR1 is SGHRS, CDR2 YFSETQ. The CDR3 loop spans 14 amino acids. The CDR3 bases are TGCGCCAGCAGCTTGGATAGTGAGGGGGTTGAGCAGTTCTTC. This codes for CASSLDSEGVEQFF.

This clonotype was observed a handful of times. The chain recombines TRBV30 with TRBJ2-1; D not certain. This CDR3 is built from 13 residues. CDR1 is GTSNPN, CDR2 SVGIG, per germline (reference sequence). V lost 4 bases and J lost 3, with 10 bases in between. The CDR3 here is CAWTFDNYNEQFF. Written as DNA, the CDR3 is TGTGCCTGGACATTCGACAACTACAATGAGCAGTTCTTC.

The V gene is TRBV27, the J gene TRBJ2-2; TRBD1 matches at 7 bases. With 7 bases clipped from V and 0 bases from J, the junction kept 5 bases outside the gene matches. The germline V gene has CDR1 MNHEY and CDR2 SMNVEV (reference sequence). CDR3 length: 15 residues. CDR3 residues: CASKGQVANTGELFF. CDR3 coding DNA: TGTGCCAGCAAAGGACAGGTCGCGAACACCGGGGAGCTGTTTTTT.

A few counts support this clonotype. The V gene is TRBV11-2, the J gene TRBJ2-7; 9 bases map to TRBD2. J was trimmed by 1 base and V by 2 bases; bases with no gene match: 9. Germline CDR1 and CDR2: SGHAT and FQNNGV. The CDR3 sequence is 17 residues long. The CDR3 loop reads CASSLRELAGTSYEQYF. The CDR3 DNA sequence: TGTGCCAGCAGCTTAAGGGAGCTAGCGGGAACTTCCTACGAGCAGTACTTC.